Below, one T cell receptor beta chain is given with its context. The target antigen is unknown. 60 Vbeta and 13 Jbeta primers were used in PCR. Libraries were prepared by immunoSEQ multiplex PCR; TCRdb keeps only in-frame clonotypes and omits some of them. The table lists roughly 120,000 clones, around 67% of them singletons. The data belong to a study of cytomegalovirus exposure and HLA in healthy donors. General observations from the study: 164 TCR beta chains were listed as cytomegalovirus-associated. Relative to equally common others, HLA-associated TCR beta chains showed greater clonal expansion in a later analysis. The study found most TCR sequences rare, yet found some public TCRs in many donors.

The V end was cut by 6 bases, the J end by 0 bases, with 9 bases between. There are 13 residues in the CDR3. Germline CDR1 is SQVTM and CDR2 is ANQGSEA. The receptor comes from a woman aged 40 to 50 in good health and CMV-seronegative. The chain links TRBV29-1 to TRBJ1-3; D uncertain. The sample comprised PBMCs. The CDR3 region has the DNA TGCAGCGTCGTTACAGCCTCTGGAAACACCATATATTTT. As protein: CSVVTASGNTIYF.